This note documents a single TCR beta chain sequence. These data belong to a study of T-cell memory formation after mild COVID-19. This CDR3 comprises 14 residues. Germline V lookup: CDR1 GTSNPN, CDR2 SVGIG (reference sequence). V was shortened by 2 bases and J by 5 bases, with 10 bases between the two germline ends. TCRdb itself ran the 5' RACE reads through MiXCR, one entry per CDR3 protein. This repertoire shows about 360,000 distinct CDR3 sequences, under 15% found once; its top ten account for about a fifth. The genes are TRBV30 and TRBJ1-6; possibly TRBD1 for D (6 bases). What was sequenced was PBMCs or a T cell subset sorted from them (not recorded which). The TCR was taken from a young man who had mild COVID-19 (a few samples of this study predate the infection). Cell type and time point are not known. The CDR3 sequence: CAWSPGQHNSPLHF. DNA for the CDR3: TGTGCCTGGAGTCCGGGACAACATAATTCACCCCTCCACTTT.